Following are 12 T cell receptor beta chains from one sample sequenced in a study of long-term antiretroviral therapy in people with HIV. A v3.0 immunoSEQ assay was performed at survey level. The method was immunoSEQ multiplex PCR; TCRdb's version includes in-frame clones alone and lacks a portion of them. The sample lists fewer than 25,000 clones, roughly 80% occurring once. The sequencing used unsorted PBMCs, collected 2.9 years after starting antiretroviral therapy. The receptors shown here come from a woman in her twenties or thirties with HIV.

The chain employs TRBV5-6 and TRBJ2-7; D unclear. Per germline, CDR1 SGHDT and CDR2 YYEEEE. V gave up 0 bases and J gave up 0 bases, with 7 bases separating them. The CDR3 has 14 residues. The CDR3 loop is CASSLDGRSYEQYF. In nucleotides, the CDR3 is TGTGCCAGCAGCTTGGACGGTCGCTCCTACGAGCAGTACTTC.

The sample holds one count of this clone. The genes are TRBV6-6 and TRBJ2-3, with D possibly matching TRBD1 (6 bases). From germline, CDR1 is MNHNY and CDR2 SVGAGI (reference sequence). The V end was cut by 5 bases, the J end by 2 bases, with 11 bases between. This CDR3 has 14 residues. In DNA form, the CDR3 reads TGTGCCAGCAGTCTCGGACAGAACACAGATACGCAGTATTTT. Translated: CASSLGQNTDTQYF.

The CDR3: CASSPTDRGTYEQYF. The CDR3 coding sequence is TGTGCCAGCAGCCCAACGGACAGGGGAACCTACGAGCAGTACTTC. J is TRBJ2-7 and V is TRBV11-1; 9 positions match TRBD1. Per the germline V gene, CDR1 is SGHAT and CDR2 is FQDESV (reference sequence). The junction had 7 bases not matched to a gene; V was cut back by 5 bases and J by 2 bases. This CDR3 comprises 15 residues.

The rearrangement uses TRBV9 and TRBJ1-2, with 9 positions matching TRBD1. In germline, CDR1 is SGDLS, CDR2 YYNGEE. V lost 0 bases to trimming and J lost 4 bases; unmatched junction nucleotides: 1. CDR3 length: 14 residues. CDR3 nucleotides: TGTGCCAGCAGCGTAGGGGGACAGGGCTATGGCTACACCTTC. Translation gives CASSVGGQGYGYTF.

This clone was counted once. The genes are TRBV9 and TRBJ2-3, with a weak D call TRBD2 (5 bases). Trimming stripped 10 bases from V and 2 bases from J, with 20 bases between. CDR1 SGDLS and CDR2 YYNGEE come from the germline V gene. This CDR3 has 15 amino acids. The CDR3 loop reads CASTRSERPTDTQYF. DNA of the CDR3: TGTGCCTCCACCCGAAGCGAGCGGCCCACAGATACGCAGTATTTT.

J is TRBJ1-2 and V is TRBV7-2; D is undetermined. Germline-derived CDR1 and CDR2 are SGHTA and FQGNSA. V was cut by 5 bases and J by 2 bases, with 9 bases left in between. This CDR3 spans 13 amino acids. CDR3 nucleotides: TGTGCCAGCAGCCGGTCAGAGAACTATGGCTACACCTTC. Protein sequence: CASSRSENYGYTF.

The rearrangement joins TRBV2 to TRBJ2-5; a possible D gene is TRBD1 (6 bases). CDR1 and CDR2 (germline): SNHLY, FYNNEI. V was pared by 6 bases and J by 1 base, with 18 bases between. CDR3 length: 16 amino acids. Written as DNA, the CDR3 is TGTGCCAGCAGAGGCACAGGGATTATCCTCCAAGAGACCCAGTACTTC. This encodes CASRGTGIILQETQYF.

V usage is TRBV6-1 and J usage is TRBJ1-4; no reliable D call. Between the trimmed V and J ends, which lost 6 bases and 6 bases, there was a span of 11 bases. This CDR3 comprises 13 residues. Germline loops: CDR1 MNHNS, CDR2 SASEGT. DNA of the CDR3: TGTGCCAGCAGGGTCTTTGGCGATGAAAAACTGTTTTTT. Its translation: CASRVFGDEKLFF.

The chain recombines TRBV5-6 with TRBJ2-5; either TRBD1 or TRBD2 may supply D (6 bases each). This CDR3 region has 10 residues. V was shortened by 7 bases and J by 10 bases, with 11 bases between the two germline ends. Germline V gene sequence: CDR1 SGHDT, CDR2 YYEEEE. The DNA of the CDR3 is TGTGCCAGCGGGGAGGACAGCCAGTACTTC. Translation: CASGEDSQYF.

This clone was found a few times. The V call is TRBV29-1, the J call TRBJ2-3, with D perhaps matching TRBD1 or TRBD2 (5 bases each). Germline assignment: CDR1 SQVTM and CDR2 ANQGSEA. The ends were cut back, 7 bases at V and 5 bases at J, with 10 bases in the middle. The CDR3 extends over 11 amino acids. This chain's CDR3 is CSGGPVDTQYF. CDR3 coding DNA: TGCAGCGGGGGACCCGTAGATACGCAGTATTTT.

This chain links TRBV30 with TRBJ2-3; 12 bases map to TRBD1. CDR1 GTSNPN and CDR2 SVGIG come from the germline V gene (reference sequence). CDR3 length equals 16 residues. Trimming at V came to 2 bases and at J to 6 bases, leaving 9 bases not matched to a gene. The CDR3 bases are TGTGCCTGGAGTACTATACCGGGACAGGGGGCCGATACGCAGTATTTT. Protein sequence: CAWSTIPGQGADTQYF.

The V gene is TRBV9, the J gene TRBJ2-3; D is perhaps TRBD2 (6 bases). Trimming removed 1 base from V and 2 bases from J, with 14 bases in between. From germline, CDR1 is SGDLS and CDR2 YYNGEE. The CDR3 extends over 16 amino acids. The CDR3 bases are TGTGCCAGCAGCGTATTCGGGAGCGGCATCACAGATACGCAGTATTTT. It encodes CASSVFGSGITDTQYF.